This entry lists 23 T cell receptor beta chains sequenced from one sample in a study of T cell responses to AZD1222 COVID-19 vaccine. Clones were read by immunoSEQ multiplex PCR, and TCRdb kept only the in-frame ones, dropping some. Of about 97,000 clones listed, around 89% are singletons. Sample: peripheral blood, taken on day 0 of AZD1222 vaccination. Receptors were obtained from an adult in good health.

The rearrangement links TRBV5-5 to TRBJ1-2; possibly TRBD1 for D (5 bases). Germline CDR1 reads SGHKS; CDR2 reads YYEKEE (reference sequence). CDR3 length: 15 residues. Trimming took 2 bases from V and 4 from J, leaving 15 bases between them. Written as DNA, the CDR3 is TGTGCCAGCAGCTTTCAAGGACAAATTCTCTATGGCTACACCTTC. Its protein is CASSFQGQILYGYTF.

This sequence joins TRBV28 and TRBJ2-1, with no clear D. The germline V gene has CDR1 MDHEN and CDR2 SYDVKM. V was clipped by 6 bases and J by 0 bases, with 12 bases between them. The CDR3 length is 15 residues. CDR3 residues: CASRTGASSYNEQFF. The DNA for the CDR3 is TGTGCCAGCAGGACTGGAGCTAGCTCCTACAATGAGCAGTTCTTC.

The V gene is TRBV6-5, the J gene TRBJ2-2, with D unclear. The V end lost 8 bases, the J end lost 8 bases, and 15 bases lay between the germline ends. CDR1 MNHEY and CDR2 SVGAGI come from the germline V gene. This CDR3 has 13 amino acids. CDR3 sequence reads: CASLDTWGGELFF. The CDR3 nucleotides read TGTGCCAGCTTAGATACTTGGGGTGGGGAGCTGTTTTTT.

J is TRBJ2-2 and V is TRBV6-4, with D uncertain. Germline CDR1 and CDR2: MRHNA and SNTAGT. The CDR3 has 17 amino acids. Trimming removed 3 bases at V and 0 bases at J, with 14 bases between. DNA for the CDR3: TGTGCCAGCAGTGATTCCCTTTCATTCGCGAACACCGGGGAGCTGTTTTTT. It is translated as CASSDSLSFANTGELFF.

This chain joins TRBV28 and TRBJ1-4, with no clear D. Per the germline V gene, CDR1 is MDHEN and CDR2 is SYDVKM. V was trimmed by 8 bases and J by 4 bases, leaving 14 bases between them. This CDR3 spans 14 amino acids. CDR3: CASSRGQINEKLFF. The DNA for the CDR3 is TGTGCCAGCTCCAGAGGGCAGATTAATGAAAAACTGTTTTTT.

This chain connects TRBV21-1 to TRBJ2-1; the listed D gene, TRBD1, was not tested against the DNA. TRBV21-1 is deemed a pseudogene. This CDR3 has 16 amino acids. The CDR3 spells CASSKDRTTRPNEQFF. In DNA, the CDR3 is TGTGCCAGCAGCAAAGACCGGACAACCCGTCCCAATGAGCAGTTCTTC.

V is TRBV18 and J is TRBJ1-2; no firm D call. Deletions cut 2 bases from V and 3 bases from J, with 13 bases between. CDR3 length: 15 amino acids. Germline lookup yields CDR1 KGHSH and CDR2 LQKENI. The CDR3 is CASSPGFGVDYGYTF. DNA of the CDR3: TGTGCCAGCTCACCAGGGTTCGGGGTGGACTATGGCTACACCTTC.

The V call is TRBV3-1 (or the pseudogene TRBV3-2), the J call TRBJ2-5; 8 nucleotides match TRBD2. The CDR3 spans 16 residues. The germline V gene has CDR1 LGHDT and CDR2 YNNKEL (reference sequence). The V gene end was trimmed by 4 bases and the J gene end by 4 bases; junction bases not matched to a gene: 11. CDR3 amino acids: CASSRSGLEIGETQYF. In DNA, the CDR3 is TGTGCCAGCAGCCGGTCGGGACTAGAAATCGGAGAGACCCAGTACTTC.

The chain joins TRBV4-1 to TRBJ1-5; D not resolved. The V gene's germline CDR1 is MGHRA and CDR2 YSYEKL. The CDR3 runs to 13 residues. With 4 bases removed from V and 4 bases from J, the gap between germline ends came to 8 bases. CDR3: CASSRAVNQPQHF. CDR3 DNA: TGCGCCAGCAGCCGGGCAGTTAATCAGCCCCAGCATTTT.

The chain recombines TRBV28 with TRBJ2-7; 11 positions match TRBD2. The CDR3 has 15 amino acids. Trimming took 5 bases from V and 5 from J; bases not matched to a gene: 8. Looked up from germline, CDR1 is MDHEN and CDR2 is SYDVKM. This chain's CDR3 is CASSLLAGGYHEQYF. CDR3 DNA: TGTGCCAGCAGTCTGCTAGCGGGAGGATACCACGAGCAGTACTTC.

V usage is TRBV4-3 and J usage is TRBJ1-2, with a tentative D call TRBD1 (6 bases). The V end was cut by 5 bases, the J end by 2 bases, with 15 bases between. From germline, CDR1 is LGHNA and CDR2 YSLEER. The CDR3 spans 15 residues. CDR3 sequence (DNA): TGCGCCAGCAGCGGGCAAAGGGGGTCGAACTATGGCTACACCTTC. This gives the protein CASSGQRGSNYGYTF.

This chain uses TRBV6-1 with TRBJ1-1, with 7 bases matching TRBD1. The J segment lost 4 bases and the V segment lost 2 bases, leaving 7 bases of the junction unmatched. This CDR3 region has 15 residues. The V gene's germline CDR1 is MNHNS and CDR2 SASEGT. CDR3 coding DNA: TGTGCCAGCAGTGAATGGGAGGGGGCGGGCACTGAAGCTTTCTTT. It codes for CASSEWEGAGTEAFF.

This chain links TRBV28 with TRBJ1-2; D possibly corresponds to TRBD1 (6 bases). The CDR3 loop spans 12 amino acids. The germline V and J ends were trimmed by 7 bases and 4 bases, with 10 bases remaining between them. CDR1 and CDR2 from the germline V gene are MDHEN and SYDVKM. The chain's CDR3 is CASIGGGYGYTF. The DNA for the CDR3 is TGTGCCAGCATAGGAGGGGGCTATGGCTACACCTTC.

The J gene is TRBJ2-3, the V gene TRBV28; D is uncertain. V was cut by 6 bases and J by 6 bases, with 10 bases left in between. The V gene's germline CDR1 is MDHEN and CDR2 SYDVKM. This CDR3 spans 12 amino acids. DNA of the CDR3: TGTGCCAGCAGCTCCGACGAGGATACGCAGTATTTT. Encoded protein: CASSSDEDTQYF.

This clone appeared a few times. CDR3 amino acids: CASSSQGFNGNTIYF. The CDR3 nucleotides read TGTGCCAGCAGCTCCCAGGGGTTTAATGGAAACACCATATATTTT. This chain links TRBV7-9 with TRBJ1-3, with D possibly matching TRBD1 (6 bases). Deletions cut 4 bases from V and 3 bases from J, with 13 bases between. The germline gives CDR1 SEHNR, CDR2 FQNEAQ (reference sequence). This CDR3 has 15 residues.

The CDR3 is CASSRGPATNEKLFF. CDR3 nucleotides: TGTGCCAGCAGCCGGGGGCCTGCAACTAATGAAAAACTGTTTTTT. The V and J genes are TRBV6-5 and TRBJ1-4, with D perhaps matching TRBD1 (6 bases). This CDR3 comprises 15 residues. Trimming left V 6 bases short and J 0 bases short, with 11 bases between. CDR1 is MNHEY, CDR2 SVGAGI, per germline.

This clone showed up just a few times. The chain uses TRBV19 and TRBJ1-2, with 10 bases lining up with TRBD1. The CDR3 loop spans 16 amino acids. J gave up 4 bases and V 6 bases, and 11 bases lay outside the gene matches. Per germline, CDR1 LNHDA and CDR2 SQIVND (reference sequence). In nucleotides, the CDR3 is TGTGCCAGTAGGCCCAACCGGGACAGGGGTCCCTATGGCTACACCTTC. It codes for CASRPNRDRGPYGYTF.

The chain joins TRBV7-6 to TRBJ2-1; a possible D gene is TRBD1 (6 bases). V shed 5 bases and J shed 2 bases, with 16 bases lying between them. Germline loops: CDR1 SGHVS, CDR2 FNYEAQ. The CDR3 has 16 amino acids. CDR3 region: CASSLGQGFAYNEQFF. The CDR3, as DNA: TGTGCCAGCAGCCTAGGGCAGGGGTTCGCCTACAATGAGCAGTTCTTC. The whole variable domain, remainder taken from reference TRBV7-6 and TRBJ2-1, is GAGVSQSPRYKVTKRGQDVALRCDPISGHVSLYWYRQALGQGPEFLTYFNYEAQQDKSGLPNDRFSAERPEGSISTLTIQRTEQRDSAMYRCASSLGQGFAYNEQFFGPGTRLTVL.

The V and J genes are TRBV18 and TRBJ1-3; 10 nucleotides match TRBD1. This CDR3 region has 16 residues. The germline gives CDR1 KGHSH, CDR2 LQKENI. Trimming cost V 2 bases and J 4 bases; bases outside gene matches: 5. CDR3 sequence (DNA): TGTGCCAGCTCACCAACCGGGACAGGGGACGGAAACACCATATATTTT. It yields the protein CASSPTGTGDGNTIYF. The full variable domain, in which reference TRBV18 and TRBJ1-3 provide the parts outside the CDR3, is NAGVMQNPRHLVRRRGQEARLRCSPMKGHSHVYWYRQLPEEGLKFMVYLQKENIIDESGMPKERFSAEFPKEGPSILRIQQVVRGDSAAYFCASSPTGTGDGNTIYFGEGSWLTVV.

This clone was seen a handful of times. V gene TRBV19 combines with J gene TRBJ2-7, with D hard to call. Germline V gene lookup returns CDR1 LNHDA and CDR2 SQIVND (reference sequence). Between the trimmed V and J ends, which lost 5 bases and 0 bases, there was a span of 8 bases. The CDR3 covers 13 residues. This CDR3 is CASSLKLSYEQYF. Written as DNA, the CDR3 is TGTGCCAGTAGTCTGAAACTCTCCTACGAGCAGTACTTC.

CDR3 nucleotide sequence: TGTGCCAGCAGTGACAGGGGGAAAGCTCAGCCCCAGCATTTT. It specifies CASSDRGKAQPQHF. This sequence joins TRBV6-1 and TRBJ1-5, with 7 positions matching TRBD1. The CDR3 consists of 14 residues. Germline CDR1 and CDR2: MNHNS and SASEGT. The ends lost 3 bases at V and 6 bases at J; junction bases unmatched: 5.

In nucleotides, the CDR3 is TGTGCCAGCAGCTTCGACAAGAACCCCCGCTATGGCTACACCTTC. It yields the protein CASSFDKNPRYGYTF. The J gene is TRBJ1-2, the V gene TRBV7-2; no clear D. Germline loops: CDR1 SGHTA, CDR2 FQGNSA. V shed 3 bases and J shed 4 bases, with 15 bases lying between them. The CDR3 sequence is 15 residues long.

This chain uses TRBV2 with TRBJ2-3, with TRBD2 matching 11 bases. This CDR3 contains 15 residues. CDR1 SNHLY and CDR2 FYNNEI come from the germline V gene. V shed 4 bases and J 0 bases; nucleotides not matched to a gene: 0. The CDR3 nucleotides read TGTGCCAGCAGTGGGACTAGCGGGAGCACAGATACGCAGTATTTT. This encodes CASSGTSGSTDTQYF.